These T cell receptor beta chains were read from a single sample in a study of cytomegalovirus exposure and HLA in healthy donors. Repertoires were generated with immunoSEQ multiplex PCR, while TCRdb's copy carries only in-frame clones and drops some. The profile shows 100,000 or so clones, 74% of them singletons. Sequencing used PBMCs. Every receptor here comes from a man over 45 in good health and CMV-seropositive. CDR3s include the opening cysteine and the closing phenylalanine or tryptophan. D genes are given only for firm matches. The size field is filled for only some rows; it gives once, few, many or a size class.

>TRBV4-1|-|TRBJ2-2|-
CASSQEGLGAGELFF
TGCGCCAGCAGCCAAGAGGGCCTGGGCGCCGGGGAGCTGTTTTTT
>TRBV20-1|-|TRBJ2-5|-
CSAREGGTQYF
TGCAGTGCTAGGGAAGGCGGGACCCAGTACTTC
>TRBV19|TRBD1|TRBJ1-4|once
CASSILPGQGSNEKLFF
TGTGCCAGTAGTATTTTACCGGGACAGGGGTCGAATGAAAAACTGTTTTTT
>TRBV18|-|TRBJ2-5|-
CASSLTIGQEETQYF
TGTGCCAGCTCACTTACTATCGGACAAGAAGAGACCCAGTACTTC
>TRBV5-1|TRBD1|TRBJ2-5|few
CASSFNRGPQETQYF
TGCGCCAGCAGCTTTAACAGGGGGCCGCAAGAGACCCAGTACTTC
>TRBV9|TRBD1|TRBJ1-1|once
CASSVVDRQGQLF
TGTGCCAGCAGCGTAGTTGATCGACAGGGGCAACTCTTT
>TRBV5-6|TRBD1|TRBJ1-1|-
CASSVNRGSEAFF
TGTGCCAGCAGCGTTAACAGGGGATCTGAAGCTTTCTTT
>TRBV19|-|TRBJ2-3|few
CASSIGTGTDTQYF
TGTGCCAGTAGTATAGGAACGGGCACAGATACGCAGTATTTT
>TRBV9|TRBD1|TRBJ1-2|-
CASSESGTALYGYTF
TGTGCCAGCAGCGAATCCGGGACAGCCTTATATGGCTACACCTTC
>TRBV2|-|TRBJ2-1|-
CASRESFTGNEQFF
TGTGCCAGCAGGGAAAGCTTTACAGGGAATGAGCAGTTCTTC
>TRBV4-1|-|TRBJ1-1|-
CASSQETLTGAFF
TGCGCCAGCAGCCAAGAGACCTTAACGGGAGCTTTCTTT
>TRBV2|-|TRBJ2-1|-
CASSEWSEQFF
TGTGCCAGCAGTGAATGGAGTGAGCAGTTCTTC
>TRBV9|-|TRBJ2-2|few
CASSVATWGQNTGELFF
TGTGCCAGCAGCGTAGCTACATGGGGCCAGAACACCGGGGAGCTGTTTTTT
>TRBV5-4|TRBD1|TRBJ1-3|-
CASSSSRDRGPDTIYF
TGTGCCAGCAGCTCAAGCCGGGACAGGGGGCCAGACACCATATATTTT
>TRBV27|-|TRBJ2-5|-
CASSLTGETQYF
TGTGCCAGCAGTTTAACAGGGGAGACCCAGTACTTC
>TRBV5-6|-|TRBJ1-3|-
CASSVNSYSGNTIYF
TGTGCCAGCAGCGTTAACAGTTACTCTGGAAACACCATATATTTT
>TRBV30|-|TRBJ1-2|-
CAWSDNRIYGYTF
TGTGCCTGGAGTGACAACAGGATCTATGGCTACACCTTC
>TRBV7-3|TRBD1|TRBJ2-1|-
CTSSLQGGSYNEQFF
TGTACCAGCAGCTTACAGGGGGGCTCCTACAATGAGCAGTTCTTC
>TRBV12-5|-|TRBJ2-1|-
CASGLAGHSYNEQFF
TGTGCTAGTGGTTTGGCAGGACATTCCTACAATGAGCAGTTCTTC
>TRBV7-2|-|TRBJ2-7|-
CASSLYQGINEQYF
TGTGCCAGCAGCTTATACCAGGGAATCAACGAGCAGTACTTC
>TRBV29-1|TRBD1|TRBJ2-3|-
CSVDGQGTDTQYF
TGCAGCGTTGACGGACAGGGCACAGATACGCAGTATTTT
>TRBV6-6|TRBD2|TRBJ2-1|-
CASISRGGVLYNEQFF
TGTGCCAGCATTAGTCGCGGGGGTGTTCTTTACAATGAGCAGTTCTTC
>TRBV29-1|-|TRBJ2-7|-
CSVEDSDYEQYF
TGCAGCGTTGAAGATAGTGATTACGAGCAGTACTTC
>TRBV6-1|TRBD1|TRBJ2-2|-
CASNRDREFGELFF
TGTGCCAGCAACCGGGACAGGGAGTTCGGGGAGCTGTTTTTT
>TRBV19|TRBD1|TRBJ1-1|-
CASSSRGYDEAFF
TGTGCCAGTAGTAGCAGGGGGTATGATGAAGCTTTCTTT
>TRBV7-8|TRBD2|TRBJ2-5|-
CASSGGLAGGNQETQYF
TGTGCCAGCAGCGGGGGACTAGCGGGGGGCAACCAAGAGACCCAGTACTTC
>TRBV11-3|TRBD2|TRBJ2-2|-
CASSLESGGASGELFF
TGTGCCAGCAGCTTAGAAAGCGGGGGGGCATCCGGGGAGCTGTTTTTT
>TRBV5-1|TRBD1|TRBJ1-4|-
CASSSGQGREKLFF
TGCGCCAGCAGCTCGGGACAGGGGAGGGAAAAACTGTTTTTT
>TRBV6-6|TRBD1|TRBJ1-2|-
CASSSQGDYGYTF
TGTGCCAGCAGTTCTCAGGGGGACTATGGCTACACCTTC
>TRBV2|-|TRBJ1-1|-
CASSVDIDTEAFF
TGTGCCAGCAGTGTGGACATAGACACTGAAGCTTTCTTT
>TRBV6-6|TRBD1|TRBJ2-7|-
CASRKDREHEQYF
TGTGCCAGCCGGAAGGACAGGGAACACGAGCAGTACTTC
>TRBV7-6|-|TRBJ1-2|-
CASSLGSYGYTF
TGTGCCAGCAGCTTAGGGAGCTATGGCTACACCTTC
>TRBV23-1|-|TRBJ1-4|once
CASSHPGGGYLNRKLFF
TGCGCCAGCAGTCACCCGGGAGGGGGGTACCTAAATCGGAAACTGTTTTTT
>TRBV19|-|TRBJ2-2|once
CASRLLGELFF
TGTGCCAGTAGACTCTTGGGGGAGCTGTTTTTT
>TRBV27|TRBD2|TRBJ2-7|-
CASSSVAGVLYEQYF
TGTGCCAGCAGCTCCGTAGCGGGGGTTCTGTACGAGCAGTACTTC
>TRBV25-1|TRBD2|TRBJ2-3|few
CASSGLLAGDTDTQYF
TGTGCCAGCAGTGGGCTTTTAGCGGGGGACACAGATACGCAGTATTTT
>TRBV5-8|TRBD1|TRBJ2-3|-
CASSLADSGQGTDTQYF
TGTGCCAGCAGCTTGGCCGATTCGGGACAGGGCACAGATACGCAGTATTTT
>TRBV6-5|TRBD1|TRBJ1-2|few
CASSTGDYGYTF
TGTGCCAGCAGTACAGGGGACTATGGCTACACCTTC
>TRBV5-1|-|TRBJ2-7|-
CASSLARRTYEQYF
TGCGCCAGCAGCTTGGCCCGCAGGACCTACGAGCAGTACTTC
>TRBV11-1|-|TRBJ2-3|few
CASSPIRQDTQYF
TGTGCCAGCAGCCCTATTCGACAGGATACGCAGTATTTT
>TRBV19|TRBD1|TRBJ1-2|-
CASNPGQGNSYYGYTF
TGTGCCAGTAACCCCGGACAGGGAAATTCGTACTATGGCTACACCTTC
>TRBV6-5|TRBD1|TRBJ1-1|-
CASSSMTGGGTEAFF
TGTGCCAGCAGTTCGATGACAGGGGGTGGCACTGAAGCTTTCTTT
>TRBV29-1|-|TRBJ2-1|once
CSVSTYNEQFF
TGCAGCGTTTCCACCTACAATGAGCAGTTCTTC
>TRBV19|-|TRBJ1-4|-
CASKTEWAATNEKLFF
TGTGCCAGTAAGACAGAGTGGGCTGCAACTAATGAAAAACTGTTTTTT
>TRBV5-1|TRBD1|TRBJ2-7|few
CASSLEAGGSSYEQYF
TGCGCCAGCAGCTTGGAAGCAGGGGGAAGCTCCTACGAGCAGTACTTC
>TRBV5-1|TRBD1|TRBJ2-6|-
CASSSTGAGANVLTF
TGCGCCAGCAGCTCGACAGGGGCTGGGGCCAACGTCCTGACTTTC
>TRBV27|TRBD1|TRBJ1-2|-
CASSFQQIPTGLYGYTF
TGTGCCAGCAGTTTTCAGCAGATTCCGACAGGGCTCTATGGCTACACCTTC
>TRBV6-4|-|TRBJ1-2|-
CASSANQGNYGYTF
TGTGCCAGCAGTGCCAATCAGGGAAACTATGGCTACACCTTC
>TRBV5-1|-|TRBJ1-2|few
CASSPGGDSDYTF
TGCGCCAGCAGCCCCGGGGGGGACTCCGACTACACCTTC
>TRBV2|TRBD2|TRBJ2-1|-
CASSPILAGAYNEQFF
TGTGCCAGCAGTCCTATACTAGCGGGAGCCTACAATGAGCAGTTCTTC
>TRBV5-1|-|TRBJ2-2|-
CASSFDFTGELFF
TGCGCCAGCAGCTTTGACTTCACCGGGGAGCTGTTTTTT
>TRBV5-6|TRBD1|TRBJ2-7|-
CASSLYDRADEQYF
TGTGCCAGCAGCTTGTATGACAGGGCAGACGAGCAGTACTTC
>TRBV6-1|TRBD1|TRBJ2-5|-
CASRRTGKIETQYF
TGTGCCAGCAGACGGACAGGGAAGATAGAGACCCAGTACTTC
>TRBV21-1|-|TRBJ2-1|once
CASSTVLIRGNEQFF
TGTGCCAGCAGCACTGTCCTAATCCGGGGCAATGAGCAGTTCTTC
>TRBV9|TRBD1|TRBJ2-7|-
CASSPDREPYEQYF
TGTGCCAGCAGCCCCGACAGGGAACCCTACGAGCAGTACTTC
>TRBV30|TRBD1|TRBJ1-3|-
CAWDRGYGNTIYF
TGTGCCTGGGACAGGGGTTATGGAAACACCATATATTTT
>TRBV4-1|TRBD2|TRBJ2-7|-
CASSQLGLAGAYEQYF
TGCGCCAGCAGCCAACTAGGACTAGCGGGGGCCTACGAGCAGTACTTC
>TRBV2|TRBD1|TRBJ1-5|-
CASTGGRGLDQPQHF
TGTGCCAGCACTGGGGGCAGGGGGTTGGATCAGCCCCAGCATTTT
>TRBV6-4|TRBD1|TRBJ2-1|once
CASSEQGAVYNEQFF
TGTGCCAGCAGTGAGCAGGGGGCCGTTTACAATGAGCAGTTCTTC
>TRBV7-8|-|TRBJ2-3|few
CASSLAWQGRDTQYF
TGTGCCAGCAGCTTAGCGTGGCAGGGAAGGGATACGCAGTATTTT